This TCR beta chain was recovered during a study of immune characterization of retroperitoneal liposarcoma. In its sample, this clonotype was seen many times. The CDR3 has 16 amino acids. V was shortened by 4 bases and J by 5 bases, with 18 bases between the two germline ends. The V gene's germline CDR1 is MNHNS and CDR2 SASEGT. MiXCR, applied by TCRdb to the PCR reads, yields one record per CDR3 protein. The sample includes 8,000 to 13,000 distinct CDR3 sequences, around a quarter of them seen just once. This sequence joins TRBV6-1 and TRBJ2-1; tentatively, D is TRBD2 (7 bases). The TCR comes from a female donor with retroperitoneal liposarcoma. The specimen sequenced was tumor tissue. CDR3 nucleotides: TGTGCCAGCAGTGGACCAGGGAGGGGGGGAAACAATGAGCAGTTCTTC. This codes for CASSGPGRGGNNEQFF.